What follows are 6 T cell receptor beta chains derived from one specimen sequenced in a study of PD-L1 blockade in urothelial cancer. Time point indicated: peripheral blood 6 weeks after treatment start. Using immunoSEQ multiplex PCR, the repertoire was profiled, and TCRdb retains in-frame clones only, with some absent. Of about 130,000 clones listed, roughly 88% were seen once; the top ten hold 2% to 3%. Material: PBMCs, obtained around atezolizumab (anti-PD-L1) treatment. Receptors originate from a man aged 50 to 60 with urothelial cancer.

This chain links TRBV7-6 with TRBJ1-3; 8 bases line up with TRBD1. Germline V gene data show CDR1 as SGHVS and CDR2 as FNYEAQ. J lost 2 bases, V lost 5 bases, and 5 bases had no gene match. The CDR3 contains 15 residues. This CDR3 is CASSILTGAGNTIYF. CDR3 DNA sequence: TGTGCCAGCAGCATTTTGACAGGGGCTGGAAACACCATATATTTT.

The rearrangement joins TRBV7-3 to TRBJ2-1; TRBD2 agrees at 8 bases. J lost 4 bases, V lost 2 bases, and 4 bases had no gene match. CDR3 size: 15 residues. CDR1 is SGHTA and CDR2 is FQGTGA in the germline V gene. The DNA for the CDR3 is TGTGCCAGCAGCTTAGGGTCTAGCGGGTACAATGAGCAGTTCTTC. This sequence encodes CASSLGSSGYNEQFF.

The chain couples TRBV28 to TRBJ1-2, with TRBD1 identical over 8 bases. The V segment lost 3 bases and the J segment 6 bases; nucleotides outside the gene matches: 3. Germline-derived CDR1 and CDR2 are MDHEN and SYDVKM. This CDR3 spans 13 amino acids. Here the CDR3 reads CASSLDRDDGYTF. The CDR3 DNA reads TGTGCCAGCAGTTTGGACAGGGATGATGGCTACACCTTC.

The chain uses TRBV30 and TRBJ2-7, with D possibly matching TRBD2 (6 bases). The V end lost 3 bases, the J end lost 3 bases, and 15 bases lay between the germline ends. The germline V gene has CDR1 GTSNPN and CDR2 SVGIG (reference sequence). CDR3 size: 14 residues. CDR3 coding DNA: TGTGCCTGGAGCGAACTAGCCCTGGGCTACGAGCAGTACTTC. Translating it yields CAWSELALGYEQYF.

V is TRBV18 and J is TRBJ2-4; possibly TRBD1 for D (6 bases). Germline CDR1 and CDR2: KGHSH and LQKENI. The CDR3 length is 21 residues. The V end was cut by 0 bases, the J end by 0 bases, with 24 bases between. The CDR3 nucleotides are TGTGCCAGCTCACCACCACACAGGGTGTTCCTCCTTTCTCTAGCCAAAAACATTCAGTACTTC. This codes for CASSPPHRVFLLSLAKNIQYF.

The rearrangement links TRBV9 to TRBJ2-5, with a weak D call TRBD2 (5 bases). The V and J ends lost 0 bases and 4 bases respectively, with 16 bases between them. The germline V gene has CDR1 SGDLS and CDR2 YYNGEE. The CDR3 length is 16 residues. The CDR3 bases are TGTGCCAGCAGCGTAGGGGCAGGACTTTTGGGAGAGACCCAGTACTTC. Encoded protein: CASSVGAGLLGETQYF. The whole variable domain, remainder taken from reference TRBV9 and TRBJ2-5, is DSGVTQTPKHLITATGQRVTLRCSPRSGDLSVYWYQQSLDQGLQFLIQYYNGEERAKGNILERFSAQQFPDLHSELNLSSLELGDSALYFCASSVGAGLLGETQYFGPGTRLLVL.